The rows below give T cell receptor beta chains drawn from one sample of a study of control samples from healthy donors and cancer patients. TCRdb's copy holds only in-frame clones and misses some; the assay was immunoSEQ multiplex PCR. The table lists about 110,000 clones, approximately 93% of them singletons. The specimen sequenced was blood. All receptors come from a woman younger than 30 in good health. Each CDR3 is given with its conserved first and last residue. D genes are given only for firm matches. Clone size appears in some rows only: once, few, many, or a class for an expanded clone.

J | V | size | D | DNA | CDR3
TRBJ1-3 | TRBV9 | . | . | TGTGCCAGCAGCGTAGGCACTCGTATATCCTCTGGAAACACCATATATTTT | CASSVGTRISSGNTIYF
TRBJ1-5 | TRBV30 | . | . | TGTGCCTGGAGTGAGGGCGCTCCATATCAGCCCCAGCATTTT | CAWSEGAPYQPQHF
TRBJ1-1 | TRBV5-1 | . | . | TGCGCCAGCAGCTTGGACGGGGGCCCCACTGAAGCTTTCTTT | CASSLDGGPTEAFF
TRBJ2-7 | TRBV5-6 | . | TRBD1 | TGTGCCAGCAGCAACCTCGGGACAGGGGCCTACGAGCAGTACTTC | CASSNLGTGAYEQYF
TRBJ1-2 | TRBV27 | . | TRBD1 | TGTGCCAGCAGTTTATTCCCCCCGACAGGGCAAACCTATGGCTACACCTTC | CASSLFPPTGQTYGYTF
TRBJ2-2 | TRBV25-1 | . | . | TGTGCCAGCAGTGAACTGGGGGCCACCGGGGAGCTGTTTTTT | CASSELGATGELFF
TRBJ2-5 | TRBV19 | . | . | TGTGCCAGTAGTATAGGCGGCCGCCGCGAGACCCAGTACTTC | CASSIGGRRETQYF
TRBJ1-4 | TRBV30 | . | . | TGTGCCTGGAGTCCGGACGCCTCTGAAAAACTGTTTTTT | CAWSPDASEKLFF
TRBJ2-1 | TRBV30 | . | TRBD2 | TGTGCCTGGAGTCCCCGGGGGGGGGTCACTAGAGGGTGCTACAATGAGCAGTTCTTC | CAWSPRGGVTRGCYNEQFF
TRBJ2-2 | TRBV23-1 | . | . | TGCGCCAGCAGTACGGTCCATCGGAGAACCCGGGGGACAATCACCGGGGAGCTGTTTTTT | CASSTVHRRTRGTITGELFF
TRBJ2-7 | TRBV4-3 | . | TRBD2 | TGCGCCAGCAGCCAAGGGGCCCTAGCGGGGTTCCCCTTGGAGCAGTACTTC | CASSQGALAGFPLEQYF
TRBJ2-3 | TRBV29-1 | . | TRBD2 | TGCAGCGTAAGAATAGCGGGAGGTATAGATACGCAGTATTTT | CSVRIAGGIDTQYF
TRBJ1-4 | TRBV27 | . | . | TGTGCCAGCAGTCCCTATACCCTCGGGGCCCGAAAAGAAAAACTGTTTTTT | CASSPYTLGARKEKLFF
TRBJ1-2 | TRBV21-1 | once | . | TGTGCCAGCATTTGTCGGGGTCCTGCCCCTCCGCACGTCGCTAATGGCTACACCTTC | CASICRGPAPPHVANGYTF
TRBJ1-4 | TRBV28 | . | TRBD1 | TGTGCCAGCGGACAGGGGACTAATGAAAAACTGTTTTTT | CASGQGTNEKLFF
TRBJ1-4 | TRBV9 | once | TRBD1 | TGTGCCAGCAGCGATGGGACAGTTAATAATGAAAAACTGTTTTTT | CASSDGTVNNEKLFF
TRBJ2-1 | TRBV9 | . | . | TGTGCCAGCAGCGCCCCCAGTAGCCATGAGCAGTTCTTC | CASSAPSSHEQFF
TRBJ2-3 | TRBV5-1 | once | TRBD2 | TGCGCCAGCAGAGCGGGGTTGCCAATCACAGATACGCAGTATTTT | CASRAGLPITDTQYF
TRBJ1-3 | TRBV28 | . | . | TGTGCCAGCAGGAGAGGGCAGACCTCTGGAAACACCATATATTTT | CASRRGQTSGNTIYF
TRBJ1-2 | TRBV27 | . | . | TGTGCCAGCAGCCCCACACGGGGCGATGGCTACACCTTC | CASSPTRGDGYTF
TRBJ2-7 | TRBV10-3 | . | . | TGTGCCATCAGTCCGCGCGAGGAGGGGGGCGACGAGCAGTACTTC | CAISPREEGGDEQYF
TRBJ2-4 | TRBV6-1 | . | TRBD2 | TGTGCCAGCAGTGAAGTGCTTGCGGGGGGTCCCCGGGACATTCAGTACTTC | CASSEVLAGGPRDIQYF
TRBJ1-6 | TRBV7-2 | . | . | TGTGCCAGCAGCTTCCGTGAGGGGTGGGATAATTCACCCCTCCACTTT | CASSFREGWDNSPLHF
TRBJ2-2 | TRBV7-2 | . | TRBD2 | TGTGCCAGCAGCTTAGGCGGGGGGTACAGCGGGGAGCTGTTTTTT | CASSLGGGYSGELFF
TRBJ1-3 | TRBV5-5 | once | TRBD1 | TGTGCCAGCAGCCTAACAGGGGTAATAGGGTCTGGAAACACCATATATTTT | CASSLTGVIGSGNTIYF
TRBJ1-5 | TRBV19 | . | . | TGTGCCAGTAGTATACAGGCCTGGTGGGACGACAATCAGCCCCAGCATTTT | CASSIQAWWDDNQPQHF
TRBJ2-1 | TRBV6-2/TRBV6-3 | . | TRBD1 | TGTGCCAGCAGCCTCTCCAGGGGGCGCCGCTCCTACAATGAGCAGTTCTTC | CASSLSRGRRSYNEQFF
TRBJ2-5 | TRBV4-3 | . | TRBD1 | TGCGCCAGCAGCTTAATCGCCCTCGGGACAGGGCGGCAAGAGACCCAGTACTTC | CASSLIALGTGRQETQYF
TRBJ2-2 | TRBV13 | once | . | TGTGCCAGCAGCTTCCGGACAGTGGCGAACACCGGGGAGCTGTTTTTT | CASSFRTVANTGELFF
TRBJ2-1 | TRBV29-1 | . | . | TGCAGCGTTGCAGGGACGAGCTCCTACAATGAGCAGTTCTTC | CSVAGTSSYNEQFF
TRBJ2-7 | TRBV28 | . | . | TGTGCCAGCAGTTTACACAATCAGCGGCACGAGCAGTACTTC | CASSLHNQRHEQYF
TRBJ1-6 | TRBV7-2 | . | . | TGTGCCAGCAGCCCTGGGAGGAGCAATTCACCCCTCCACTTT | CASSPGRSNSPLHF
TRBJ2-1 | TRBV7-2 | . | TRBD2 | TGTGCCAGCAGCTTAGCGCGTGTTGCGGGAGGGATTAATGAGCAGTTCTTC | CASSLARVAGGINEQFF
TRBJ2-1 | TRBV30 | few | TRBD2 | TGTGCCTGGAGTCACGGGGGGGCTCACAATGAGCAGTTCTTC | CAWSHGGAHNEQFF
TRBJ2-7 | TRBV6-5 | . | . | TGTGCCAGCAGCAGCCCTACTTGGAGCTCCTACGAGCAGTACTTC | CASSSPTWSSYEQYF
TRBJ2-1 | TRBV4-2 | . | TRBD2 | TGTGCCAGCAGCCATGGCGGGAGTTACAATGAGCAGTTCTTC | CASSHGGSYNEQFF
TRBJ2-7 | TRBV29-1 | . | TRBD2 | TGCAGCGTTGGGGGGGGCGAGCAGTACTTC | CSVGGGEQYF
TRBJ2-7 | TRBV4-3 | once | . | TGCGCCAGCAGCCAAGCGAAAGGAGGGGCCGGGATCTTCTACGAGCAGTACTTC | CASSQAKGGAGIFYEQYF
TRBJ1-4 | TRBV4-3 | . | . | TGCGCCAGCAGCCAAGATGCTTTTCCGGCAGGGTCGAATGAAAAACTGTTTTTT | CASSQDAFPAGSNEKLFF
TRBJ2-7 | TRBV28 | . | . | TGTGCCAGCCTTAGCGGTACCTCCTACGAGCAGTACTTC | CASLSGTSYEQYF
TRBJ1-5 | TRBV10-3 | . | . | TGTGCCATCAGTGAGACAAATCAGCCCCAGCATTTT | CAISETNQPQHF
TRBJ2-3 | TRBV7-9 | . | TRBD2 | TGTGCCAGCAGCTTAGGTCTAGCGGCAGATACGCAGTATTTT | CASSLGLAADTQYF
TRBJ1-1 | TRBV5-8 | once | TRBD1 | TGTGCCAGCAGCTTGGTGGACAGGGAGGACACTGAAGCTTTCTTT | CASSLVDREDTEAFF
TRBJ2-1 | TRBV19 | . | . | TGTGCCAGTAGCGACAGTAGCCGATCGGATGAGCAGTTCTTC | CASSDSSRSDEQFF
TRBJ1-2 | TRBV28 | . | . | TGTGCCACCGCGAGGGAGGTTGGCTACACCTTC | CATAREVGYTF
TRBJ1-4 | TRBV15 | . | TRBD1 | TGTGCCACCAGCAGAGACGAACCGATCTGGACAGGATACGAGAAACTGTTTTTT | CATSRDEPIWTGYEKLFF
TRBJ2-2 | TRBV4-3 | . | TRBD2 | TGCGCCAGCAGCCAAGTGGTGGCGGGAGTAGGCACCGGGGAGCTGTTTTTT | CASSQVVAGVGTGELFF